The source of this T cell receptor beta chain is a study of blood T cell repertoires in COVID-19. For the study at large: From the United States, Italy and Spain came samples of acute and convalescent COVID-19.

The germline CDR1 and CDR2 sequences are DFQATT and SNEGSKA (reference sequence). V was clipped by 3 bases and J by 0 bases, with 8 bases between them. CDR3 size: 13 residues. Study processing details: Amplification of reference gene primers provided the estimated nucleated cell counts. Libraries were prepared by immunoSEQ multiplex PCR; TCRdb keeps only in-frame clonotypes and omits some of them. V, J and clone size derive from that table, while D and trimming were established from the DNA sequence. The data show around 16,000 clones, roughly 80% seen once. Sequences were obtained from peripheral blood. The V and J genes are TRBV20-1 and TRBJ1-1; D uncertain. The clonotype originates from an older man with active COVID-19. The CDR3 region has the DNA TGCAGTGCTAGTGAACATGTGAACACTGAAGCTTTCTTT. Residues: CSASEHVNTEAFF.